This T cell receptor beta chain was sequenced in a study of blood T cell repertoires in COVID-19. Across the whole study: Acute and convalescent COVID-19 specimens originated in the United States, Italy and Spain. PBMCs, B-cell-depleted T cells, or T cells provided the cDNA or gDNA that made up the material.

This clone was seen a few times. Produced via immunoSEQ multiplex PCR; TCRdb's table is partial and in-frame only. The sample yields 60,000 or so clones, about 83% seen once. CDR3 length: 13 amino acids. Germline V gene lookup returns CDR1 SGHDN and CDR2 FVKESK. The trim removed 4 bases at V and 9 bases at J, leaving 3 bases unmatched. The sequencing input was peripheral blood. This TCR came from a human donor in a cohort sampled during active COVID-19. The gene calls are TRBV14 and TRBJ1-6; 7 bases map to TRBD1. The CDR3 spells CASSRGTASPLHF. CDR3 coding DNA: TGTGCCAGCAGCCGAGGGACAGCTTCACCCCTCCACTTT.